The 27 T cell receptor beta chains below were found in one sample sequenced in a study of blood T cell repertoires in COVID-19. Sequenced by immunoSEQ multiplex PCR; TCRdb stores in-frame clones only, minus some. This sample has some 8,100 clones; approximately 92% occur once, and the top ten carry less than 5%. The sequencing input was peripheral blood. Receptors originate from a woman aged 45-65 years with active COVID-19.

V and J are TRBV9 and TRBJ1-2; no clear D. The germline V gene has CDR1 SGDLS and CDR2 YYNGEE. This CDR3 spans 13 amino acids. Deletions cut 9 bases from V and 4 bases from J, with 16 bases between. The CDR3 DNA sequence: TGTGCCACCCCGAGATTTAAGTTCTATGGCTACACCTTC. Protein product: CATPRFKFYGYTF. Full variable domain (outside the CDR3, taken from reference TRBV9 and TRBJ1-2): DSGVTQTPKHLITATGQRVTLRCSPRSGDLSVYWYQQSLDQGLQFLIQYYNGEERAKGNILERFSAQQFPDLHSELNLSSLELGDSALYFCATPRFKFYGYTFGSGTRLTVV.

This chain links TRBV7-8 with TRBJ2-7, with 8 bases lining up with TRBD2. The CDR3 extends over 13 amino acids. Trimming took 5 bases from V and 4 from J; bases not matched to a gene: 4. In germline, CDR1 is SGHVS, CDR2 FQNEAQ. CDR3: CASSPSGSYEQYF. CDR3 bases: TGTGCCAGCAGCCCGAGCGGGAGTTACGAGCAGTACTTC.

This sequence joins TRBV19 and TRBJ2-1, with 7 bases identical to TRBD1. Germline V gives CDR1 LNHDA, CDR2 SQIVND (reference sequence). The CDR3 loop spans 15 amino acids. The junction had 7 bases not matched to a gene; V was cut back by 5 bases and J by 3 bases. The CDR3 region has the DNA TGTGCCAGTAGTTTGAGTGGACAGGACTACAATGAGCAGTTCTTC. Encoded protein: CASSLSGQDYNEQFF.

The count of this clone is one. CDR3 sequence reads: CASSLGRVGQETQYF. In DNA, the CDR3 is TGTGCCAGCAGCTTGGGCAGGGTAGGACAAGAGACCCAGTACTTC. This chain joins TRBV7-7 and TRBJ2-5; weak D call: TRBD1 (5 bases). Germline-derived CDR1 and CDR2 are SSHAT and FNYEAQ (reference sequence). The CDR3 has 15 residues. Trimming pared 3 bases from V and 2 bases from J, leaving 13 bases between.

V usage is TRBV19 and J usage is TRBJ2-7; 8 bases map to TRBD1. Trimming took 6 bases from V and 3 from J; bases not matched to a gene: 4. CDR3 size: 13 residues. The germline gives CDR1 LNHDA, CDR2 SQIVND (reference sequence). This CDR3 reads CASSEDRDYEQYF. For the CDR3, the DNA is TGTGCCAGTAGCGAGGACAGGGACTACGAGCAGTACTTC.

This sequence joins TRBV2 and TRBJ1-2, with a possible D match to TRBD1 (5 bases). Germline loops: CDR1 SNHLY, CDR2 FYNNEI. The CDR3 is 12 amino acids. The germline V and J ends were trimmed by 9 bases and 4 bases, with 12 bases remaining between them. The CDR3 loop reads CASQEQGYGYTF. The CDR3 DNA follows: TGTGCCAGTCAAGAGCAGGGCTATGGCTACACCTTC.

J is TRBJ1-4 and V is TRBV5-1, with a weak D call TRBD1 (5 bases). V shed 4 bases and J shed 7 bases, with 14 bases lying between them. There are 14 residues in the CDR3. CDR1 and CDR2 (germline): SGHRS, YFSETQ. This CDR3 is CASSPGRGGEKLFF. In DNA form, the CDR3 reads TGCGCCAGCAGCCCGGGGAGGGGAGGTGAAAAACTGTTTTTT.

This chain joins TRBV9 and TRBJ2-3, with D unresolved. Germline V gene sequence: CDR1 SGDLS, CDR2 YYNGEE. The CDR3 is made up of 16 amino acids. The V gene lost 0 bases and the J gene lost 0 bases, with 11 bases spanning the gap. This CDR3 reads CASSVGVGSSTDTQYF. For the CDR3, the DNA is TGTGCCAGCAGCGTAGGGGTCGGGTCTAGCACAGATACGCAGTATTTT.

The chain combines TRBV4-2 with TRBJ1-5; no definite D call. The germline V and J ends were trimmed by 0 bases and 7 bases, with 16 bases remaining between them. The CDR3 loop spans 16 amino acids. Germline V gene lookup returns CDR1 LGHNA and CDR2 YNFKEQ. The CDR3: CASSQEAGVGWQPQHF. CDR3 bases: TGTGCCAGCAGCCAAGAGGCCGGGGTCGGGTGGCAGCCCCAGCATTTT.

This clone has only a few counts. The chain carries TRBV5-1 and TRBJ2-7; 7 nucleotides agree with TRBD1. Per germline, CDR1 SGHRS and CDR2 YFSETQ. J gave up 3 bases and V 2 bases, and 5 bases lay outside the gene matches. CDR3 size: 14 residues. The CDR3 sequence: CASSLDRVIYEQYF. The CDR3 DNA sequence: TGCGCCAGCAGCTTAGACAGGGTGATCTACGAGCAGTACTTC.

The chain employs TRBV14 and TRBJ1-2, with TRBD1 matching over 9 bases. This CDR3 region has 18 residues. Germline CDR1 is SGHDN and CDR2 is FVKESK. Trimming removed 0 bases from V and 0 bases from J; junction bases left unmatched: 8. For the CDR3, the DNA is TGTGCCAGCAGCCAAGATCCGAGACAGGGGGGGACTAACTATGGCTACACCTTC. It encodes CASSQDPRQGGTNYGYTF.

V gene TRBV6-5 combines with J gene TRBJ1-5; maybe TRBD1 (6 bases). CDR3 size: 13 residues. Per the germline V gene, CDR1 is MNHEY and CDR2 is SVGAGI. The V end lost 5 bases, the J end lost 4 bases, and 9 bases lay between the germline ends. The CDR3 is CASSKQGNQPQHF. Here the CDR3 DNA reads TGTGCCAGCAGTAAACAGGGAAATCAGCCCCAGCATTTT.

This CDR3 reads CASAGTSLHNEQFF. The CDR3 DNA follows: TGTGCCAGCGCAGGGACTAGCCTTCATAATGAGCAGTTCTTC. The V and J genes are TRBV28 and TRBJ2-1, with 9 bases aligning to TRBD2. The CDR3 sequence is 14 residues long. Germline CDR1 and CDR2: MDHEN and SYDVKM. Trimming at V came to 8 bases and at J to 7 bases, leaving 9 bases not matched to a gene.

The chain couples TRBV5-4 to TRBJ1-2; D is undetermined. The V end lost 1 base, the J end lost 2 bases, and 9 bases lay between the germline ends. Germline CDR1 is SGHNT and CDR2 is YYREEE (reference sequence). The length of the CDR3 is 14 residues. CDR3 coding DNA: TGTGCCAGCAGCTTGTACAGCTCAAACTATGGCTACACCTTC. It encodes CASSLYSSNYGYTF. The full variable domain, with the rest looked up from reference TRBV5-4 and TRBJ1-2, is ETGVTQSPTHLIKTRGQQVTLRCSSQSGHNTVSWYQQALGQGPQFIFQYYREEENGRGNFPPRFSGLQFPNYSSELNVNALELDDSALYLCASSLYSSNYGYTFGSGTRLTVV.

V is TRBV10-1 and J is TRBJ2-7, with 7 bases identical to TRBD2. Germline V gives CDR1 WNHNN, CDR2 SYGVQD (reference sequence). V shed 5 bases and J 2 bases; nucleotides not matched to a gene: 3. The CDR3 runs to 13 residues. The chain's CDR3 is CASSSGITYEQYF. The CDR3 region has the DNA TGCGCCAGCAGTAGCGGGATCACCTACGAGCAGTACTTC.

The chain joins TRBV11-1 to TRBJ1-1; D might be TRBD1 (6 bases). Germline CDR1 is SGHAT and CDR2 is FQDESV (reference sequence). CDR3 length equals 12 residues. The V gene lost 5 bases and the J gene lost 5 bases, with 9 bases spanning the gap. The CDR3: CASSPDRTEAFF. CDR3 DNA sequence: TGTGCCAGCAGCCCTGACAGGACTGAAGCTTTCTTT.

This chain connects TRBV11-2 to TRBJ2-1; 9 bases map to TRBD1. V trimming: 4 bases; J trimming: 5 bases; junction bases outside the gene matches: 6. The CDR3 is 15 residues long. The germline V gene has CDR1 SGHAT and CDR2 FQNNGV. The CDR3 DNA is TGTGCCAGCAGCTCGACCGGGACAGGGAACAATGAGCAGTTCTTC. Translation gives CASSSTGTGNNEQFF.

The chain couples TRBV27 to TRBJ2-7; 10 bases line up with TRBD1. Per the germline V gene, CDR1 is MNHEY and CDR2 is SMNVEV (reference sequence). This CDR3 has 14 residues. V dropped 5 bases and J dropped 4; count of bases not matched to a gene: 5. For the CDR3, the DNA is TGTGCCAGCAGTCCCGGGACAGGGGTATACGAGCAGTACTTC. It codes for CASSPGTGVYEQYF.

This sequence joins TRBV28 and TRBJ1-2; 8 bases map to TRBD1. Unmatched junction bases numbered 8, after V lost 5 bases and J lost 6 bases. The CDR3 totals 14 residues. Germline loops: CDR1 MDHEN, CDR2 SYDVKM. The CDR3 nucleotides read TGTGCCAGCAGTCGACAGGGGAAGACCGATGGCTACACCTTC. Protein sequence: CASSRQGKTDGYTF.

The chain joins TRBV6-5 to TRBJ2-1; 9 nucleotides line up with TRBD2. V shed 6 bases, J shed 6 bases, and the junction held 9 bases outside the gene matches. Germline V CDR1 and CDR2: MNHEY, SVGAGI. The CDR3 is 15 amino acids. The CDR3 spells CASRAFSGSPNEQFF. The CDR3 nucleotides read TGTGCCAGCAGAGCCTTTAGCGGGAGCCCCAATGAGCAGTTCTTC.

The rearrangement uses TRBV6-4 and TRBJ2-3; D possibly corresponds to TRBD1 (5 bases). This CDR3 comprises 13 residues. Trimming cost V 6 bases and J 5 bases, with 12 bases left between them. In germline, CDR1 is MRHNA, CDR2 SNTAGT. The CDR3 region has the DNA TGTGCCAGCAGCGTCATAAGGGGAGATACGCAGTATTTT. Its protein is CASSVIRGDTQYF.

The chain is built from TRBV28 and TRBJ1-3, with D unclear. CDR3 size: 14 residues. Germline CDR1 reads MDHEN; CDR2 reads SYDVKM. Trimming removed 5 bases from V and 11 bases from J, with 19 bases in between. CDR3 sequence reads: CASSNTVLSHAIYF. The CDR3, as DNA: TGTGCCAGCAGTAATACAGTTCTAAGTCACGCCATATATTTT.

V gene TRBV13 combines with J gene TRBJ2-5; TRBD2 aligns across 7 bases. The CDR3 length is 15 residues. Germline V CDR1 and CDR2: PRHDT, FYEKMQ (reference sequence). V shed 0 bases, J shed 4 bases, and the junction held 5 bases outside the gene matches. The CDR3 spells CASSLGVLAGETQYF. The DNA of the CDR3 is TGTGCCAGCAGCTTAGGAGTATTAGCGGGAGAGACCCAGTACTTC.

The chain uses TRBV4-2 and TRBJ2-1, with D unclear. Trimming pared 0 bases from V and 6 bases from J, leaving 3 bases between. The germline V gene encodes CDR1 LGHNA and CDR2 YNFKEQ. The CDR3 runs 12 residues. This CDR3 reads CASSQDINEQFF. CDR3 DNA: TGTGCCAGCAGCCAAGATATCAATGAGCAGTTCTTC.

V and J are TRBV10-1 and TRBJ2-7; 9 bases align to TRBD2. The junction had 11 bases not matched to a gene; V was cut back by 8 bases and J by 0 bases. CDR3 length: 16 amino acids. Germline V CDR1 and CDR2: WNHNN, SYGVQD (reference sequence). CDR3 sequence (DNA): TGCGCCAGCTCGGGCGGATATAGCGGGAGCTCCTACGAGCAGTACTTC. Its protein product is CASSGGYSGSSYEQYF.

The chain uses TRBV2 and TRBJ2-1; D might be TRBD2 (5 bases). The CDR3 extends over 16 amino acids. Germline lookup yields CDR1 SNHLY and CDR2 FYNNEI. Trimming pared 2 bases from V and 10 bases from J, leaving 21 bases between. CDR3 nucleotides: TGTGCCAGCAGTGAACGGGGTCCTTTGGTTTACCGGGAGCAGTTCTTC. Its protein product is CASSERGPLVYREQFF. Variable domain in full (rest from reference TRBV2 and TRBJ2-1): EPEVTQTPSHQVTQMGQEVILRCVPISNHLYFYWYRQILGQKVEFLVSFYNNEISEKSEIFDDQFSVERPDGSNFTLKIRSTKLEDSAMYFCASSERGPLVYREQFFGPGTRLTVL.

This chain uses TRBV5-1 with TRBJ1-3; no reliable D call. Trimming pared 4 bases from V and 6 bases from J, leaving 14 bases between. Germline CDR1 reads SGHRS; CDR2 reads YFSETQ. CDR3 length equals 14 residues. The CDR3 reads CASSAGNSANTIYF. CDR3 in DNA: TGCGCCAGCAGCGCCGGCAACAGTGCAAACACCATATATTTT. The variable domain in full, with the rest retrieved from reference TRBV5-1 and TRBJ1-3, is KAGVTQTPRYLIKTRGQQVTLSCSPISGHRSVSWYQQTPGQGLQFLFEYFSETQRNKGNFPGRFSGRQFSNSRSEMNVSTLELGDSALYLCASSAGNSANTIYFGEGSWLTVV.